This TCR beta chain was obtained from a study of blood T cell repertoires in COVID-19. The CDR3 covers 18 residues. J gave up 0 bases and V 4 bases, and 3 bases lay outside the gene matches. Per germline, CDR1 SGHVS and CDR2 FQNEAQ. Profiled with immunoSEQ multiplex PCR; TCRdb holds only in-frame clones, not every one. In the table there are about 140,000 clones, roughly 87% of which are singletons. This TCR was recovered from a human donor in a cohort sampled during active COVID-19. The chain has TRBV7-8 and TRBJ2-1, with TRBD2 matching over 16 bases. The material sequenced was peripheral blood. CDR3 sequence (DNA): TGTGCCAGCAGCTCGGGACTAGCGGGGGGGAGCTCCTACAATGAGCAGTTCTTC. This sequence encodes CASSSGLAGGSSYNEQFF. Full variable domain (outside the CDR3, taken from reference TRBV7-8 and TRBJ2-1): GAGVSQSPRYKVAKRGQDVALRCDPISGHVSLFWYQQALGQGPEFLTYFQNEAQLDKSGLPSDRFFAERPEGSVSTLKIQRTQQEDSAVYLCASSSGLAGGSSYNEQFFGPGTRLTVL.